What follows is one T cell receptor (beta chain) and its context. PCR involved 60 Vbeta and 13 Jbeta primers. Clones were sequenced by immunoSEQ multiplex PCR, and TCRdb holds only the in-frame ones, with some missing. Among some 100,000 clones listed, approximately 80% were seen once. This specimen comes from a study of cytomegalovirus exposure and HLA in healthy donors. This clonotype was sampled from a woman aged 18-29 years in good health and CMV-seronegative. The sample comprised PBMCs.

CDR3 protein: CASSAGLAGVDRETQYF. The CDR3, as DNA: TGTGCCAGCAGTGCGGGACTAGCGGGGGTCGATAGGGAGACCCAGTACTTC. The chain carries TRBV7-3 and TRBJ2-5, with 14 bases fitting TRBD2. The CDR3 sequence is 17 residues long. V shed 6 bases, J shed 5 bases, and the junction held 11 bases outside the gene matches. Germline lookup yields CDR1 SGHTA and CDR2 FQGTGA.